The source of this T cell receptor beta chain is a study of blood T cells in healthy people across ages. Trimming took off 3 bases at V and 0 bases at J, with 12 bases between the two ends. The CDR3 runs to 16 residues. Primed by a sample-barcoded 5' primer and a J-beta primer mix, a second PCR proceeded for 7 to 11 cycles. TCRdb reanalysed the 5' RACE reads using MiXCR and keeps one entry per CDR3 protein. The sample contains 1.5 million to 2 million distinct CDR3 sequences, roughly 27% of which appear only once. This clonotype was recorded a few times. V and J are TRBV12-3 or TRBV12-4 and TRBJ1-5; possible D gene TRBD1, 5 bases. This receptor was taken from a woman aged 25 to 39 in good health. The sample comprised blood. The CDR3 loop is CASSFQGRHSNQPQHF. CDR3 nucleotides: TGTGCCAGCAGTTTTCAGGGTCGGCATAGCAATCAGCCCCAGCATTTT.